This T cell receptor (beta chain) was sequenced during a study of blood T cell repertoires in COVID-19. In the authors' workflow: Using reference gene primer amplification, nucleated cell counts were estimated. Data came from immunoSEQ multiplex PCR; TCRdb stores just in-frame clones and leaves some out. From that table come the V and J calls and clone size; the DNA was used to work out D and trimming. The table records roughly 170,000 clones, roughly 84% of them present only once. The CDR3 runs to 16 residues. The germline V and J ends were trimmed by 3 bases and 4 bases, with 16 bases remaining between them. The germline V gene has CDR1 SGHTA and CDR2 FQGNSA.

The clonotype comes from a man aged 55 to 70 who had recovered from COVID-19. The sequenced sample consisted of PBMCs or T cells enriched from blood (not recorded which). The V and J genes are TRBV7-2 and TRBJ1-3, with D uncertain. This CDR3 reads CASSFSGFPSGNTIYF. The DNA for the CDR3 is TGTGCCAGCAGCTTTTCAGGATTCCCTTCCGGAAACACCATATATTTT.